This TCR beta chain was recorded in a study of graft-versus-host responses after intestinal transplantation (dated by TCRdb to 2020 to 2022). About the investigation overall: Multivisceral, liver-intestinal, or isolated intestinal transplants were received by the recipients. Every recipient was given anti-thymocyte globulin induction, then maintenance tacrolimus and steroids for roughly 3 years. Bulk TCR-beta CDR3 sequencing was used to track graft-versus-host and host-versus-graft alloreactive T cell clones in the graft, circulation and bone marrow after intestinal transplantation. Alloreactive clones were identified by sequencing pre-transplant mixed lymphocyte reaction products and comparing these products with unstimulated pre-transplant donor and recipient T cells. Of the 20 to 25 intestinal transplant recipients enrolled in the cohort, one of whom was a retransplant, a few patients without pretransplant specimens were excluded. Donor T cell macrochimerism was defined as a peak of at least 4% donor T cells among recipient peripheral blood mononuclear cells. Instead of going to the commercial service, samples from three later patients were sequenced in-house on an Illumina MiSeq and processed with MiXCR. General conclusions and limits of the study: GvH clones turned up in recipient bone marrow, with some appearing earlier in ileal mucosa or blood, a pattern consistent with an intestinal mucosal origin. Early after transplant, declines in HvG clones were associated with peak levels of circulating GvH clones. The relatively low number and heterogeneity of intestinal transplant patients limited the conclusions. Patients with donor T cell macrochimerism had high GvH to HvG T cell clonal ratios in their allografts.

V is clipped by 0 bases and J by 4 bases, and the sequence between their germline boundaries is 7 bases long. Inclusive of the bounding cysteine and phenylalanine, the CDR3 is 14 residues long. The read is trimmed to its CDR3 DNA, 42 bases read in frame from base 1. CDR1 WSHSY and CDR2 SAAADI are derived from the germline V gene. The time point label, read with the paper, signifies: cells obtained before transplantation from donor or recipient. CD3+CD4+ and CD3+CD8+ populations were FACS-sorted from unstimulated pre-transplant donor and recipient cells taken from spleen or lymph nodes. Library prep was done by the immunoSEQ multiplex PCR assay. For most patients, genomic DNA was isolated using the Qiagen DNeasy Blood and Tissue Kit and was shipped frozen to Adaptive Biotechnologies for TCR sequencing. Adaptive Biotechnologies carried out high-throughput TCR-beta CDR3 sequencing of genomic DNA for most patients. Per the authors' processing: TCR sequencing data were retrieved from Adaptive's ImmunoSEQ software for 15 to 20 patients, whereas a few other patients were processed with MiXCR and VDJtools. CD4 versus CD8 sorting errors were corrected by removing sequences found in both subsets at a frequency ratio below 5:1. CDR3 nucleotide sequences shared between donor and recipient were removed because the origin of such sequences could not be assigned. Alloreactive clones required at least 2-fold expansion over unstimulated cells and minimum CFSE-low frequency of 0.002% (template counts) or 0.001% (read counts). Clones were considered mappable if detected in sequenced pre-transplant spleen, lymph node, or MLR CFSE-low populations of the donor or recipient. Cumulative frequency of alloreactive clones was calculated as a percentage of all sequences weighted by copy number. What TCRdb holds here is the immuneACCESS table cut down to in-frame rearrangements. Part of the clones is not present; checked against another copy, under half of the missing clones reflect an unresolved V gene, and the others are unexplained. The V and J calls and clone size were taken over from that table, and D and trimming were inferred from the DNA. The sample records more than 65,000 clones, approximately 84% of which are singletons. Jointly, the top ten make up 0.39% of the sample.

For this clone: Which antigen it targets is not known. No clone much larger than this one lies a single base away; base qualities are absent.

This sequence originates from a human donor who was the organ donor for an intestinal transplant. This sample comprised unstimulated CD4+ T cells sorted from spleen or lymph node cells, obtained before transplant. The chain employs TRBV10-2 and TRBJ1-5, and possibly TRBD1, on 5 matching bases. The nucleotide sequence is TGCGCCAGCAGTGAGTCAGGGGTAAATCAGCCCCAGCATTTT. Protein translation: CASSESGVNQPQHF.